This TCR beta chain was retrieved from a study of CD8+ T cells in alopecia areata. Study context: Treated patients took oral tofacitinib at 5 to 10 mg twice daily. Points from the study as a whole: Alopecia totalis/universalis scalp especially showed more expanded CD8+ clones than normal scalp. With just one nonresponder, it is still uncertain whether baseline CD8+ expansion relates to response.

Treatment in this sample: oral pan-JAK inhibitor, 5-10 mg twice daily. As to this clone: Antigen specificity is unknown.

RNA was isolated and reverse transcribed to cDNA, the sequencing template. Produced via immunoSEQ multiplex PCR; TCRdb's table is partial and in-frame only. The data hold roughly 230,000 clones, with roughly two fifths observed a single time. Sequences were derived from CD4+ T cells sorted from blood, sampled around week 37, from a patient treated with tofacitinib. The receptor comes from a human donor with alopecia areata.

CDR3 coding DNA: TGTGCCAGCAGCTCTCGACCTGACACATTAAGGCTCTCTGGCTACACCTTC. Its translation is CASSSRPDTLRLSGYTF. The V call is TRBV5-4, the J call TRBJ1-2; unclear D gene. CDR3 length: 17 amino acids. The germline V gene encodes CDR1 SGHNT and CDR2 YYREEE (reference sequence). Trimming took off 3 bases at V and 7 bases at J, with 25 bases between the two ends.